The 32 T cell receptor beta chains presented below share a single source sample, sequenced in a study of blood T cell repertoires in COVID-19. Sequencing was performed with immunoSEQ multiplex PCR; in TCRdb, only in-frame clones are kept and a portion is missing. The sample carries 100,000 to 150,000 clones, 81% recorded once. The sequenced sample consisted of peripheral blood. The source is a man aged 30 to 39 with COVID-19, enrolled during active disease.

J is TRBJ2-1 and V is TRBV6-5; 14 bases align to TRBD2. The CDR3 is made up of 15 amino acids. Germline-derived CDR1 and CDR2 are MNHEY and SVGAGI. V was pared by 6 bases and J by 6 bases, with 4 bases of the junction left unmatched. The CDR3 sequence is CASRRGTSGSNEQFF. The CDR3 DNA reads as TGTGCCAGCAGGAGGGGGACTAGCGGGAGCAATGAGCAGTTCTTC.

CDR3 in amino acids: CASSAPGLDPTGELFF. Written as DNA, the CDR3 is TGTGCCAGCAGCGCACCGGGACTCGACCCCACCGGGGAGCTGTTTTTT. This chain links TRBV9 with TRBJ2-2; D may be TRBD2 (6 bases). Per the germline V gene, CDR1 is SGDLS and CDR2 is YYNGEE. The CDR3 spans 16 residues. The V end lost 3 bases, the J end lost 4 bases, and 16 bases lay between the germline ends.

With respect to this clone: The junction departs from germline at one end; a sequencing error may be responsible. This sequence joins TRBV24-1 and TRBJ2-5; D gene uncertain. This CDR3 is 11 amino acids long. CDR1 is KGHDR and CDR2 is SFDVKD in the germline V gene. In DNA, the CDR3 is TGTGCCACCAGTGATTTGGAGATCCAGTACTTC. Translated: CATSDLEIQYF.

This clone was counted only a few times. The CDR3 bases are TGTGCCAGCAGTATATTAGGACAGACCTACGAGCAGTACTTC. This sequence encodes CASSILGQTYEQYF. This chain links TRBV28 with TRBJ2-7; perhaps TRBD1 as D (6 bases). Per germline, CDR1 MDHEN and CDR2 SYDVKM. This CDR3 spans 14 amino acids. With 5 bases removed from V and 2 bases from J, the gap between germline ends came to 13 bases.

V and J are TRBV2 and TRBJ2-2; 7 bases match TRBD2. CDR1 SNHLY and CDR2 FYNNEI come from the germline V gene. The CDR3 sequence is 16 residues long. The V and J ends lost 3 bases and 0 bases, in that order; junction bases with no gene match: 4. The DNA of the CDR3 is TGTGCCAGCAGTGATAGGAGCGGGACGAACACCGGGGAGCTGTTTTTT. Translated: CASSDRSGTNTGELFF. The full variable domain, in which reference TRBV2 and TRBJ2-2 provide the parts outside the CDR3, is EPEVTQTPSHQVTQMGQEVILRCVPISNHLYFYWYRQILGQKVEFLVSFYNNEISEKSEIFDDQFSVERPDGSNFTLKIRSTKLEDSAMYFCASSDRSGTNTGELFFGEGSRLTVL.

The chain combines TRBV7-2 with TRBJ2-7, with D hard to call. The V end lost 5 bases, the J end lost 2 bases, and 13 bases lay between the germline ends. The CDR3 length is 14 residues. Germline V gene sequence: CDR1 SGHTA, CDR2 FQGNSA. The CDR3 nucleotides read TGTGCCAGCAGCCTCAACCCCCACACCTACGAGCAGTACTTC. Encoded protein: CASSLNPHTYEQYF.

The rearrangement links TRBV30 to TRBJ2-7, with 13 bases lining up with TRBD2. CDR1 is GTSNPN, CDR2 SVGIG, per germline (reference sequence). This CDR3 region has 16 residues. V shed 1 base and J 7 bases; nucleotides not matched to a gene: 10. The CDR3 loop is CAWSAPGTSGKREQYF. The CDR3 DNA is TGTGCCTGGAGTGCTCCTGGGACTAGCGGGAAAAGGGAGCAGTACTTC.

This clone was recorded only once. This chain connects TRBV4-1 to TRBJ2-7, with D possibly being TRBD2 (6 bases). CDR1 and CDR2 (germline): MGHRA, YSYEKL. The length of the CDR3 is 16 residues. V dropped 1 base and J dropped 4 bases, with 17 bases sitting between them. CDR3 sequence (DNA): TGCGCCAGCAGCCAAGGGGGGACCGGGGGTGGATACGAGCAGTACTTC. Protein product: CASSQGGTGGGYEQYF.

This clone was seen a single time. V gene TRBV27 combines with J gene TRBJ2-1, with 14 bases fitting TRBD2. Trimming took 6 bases from V and 8 from J; bases not matched to a gene: 6. The CDR3 has 15 residues. Germline assignment: CDR1 MNHEY and CDR2 SMNVEV (reference sequence). The CDR3, as DNA: TGTGCCAGCAGATGGACTAGCGGGGGGTCGGATGAGCAGTTCTTC. Translation: CASRWTSGGSDEQFF.

V usage is TRBV29-1 and J usage is TRBJ1-1; D might be TRBD1 (6 bases). Germline CDR1 is SQVTM and CDR2 is ANQGSEA. This CDR3 spans 13 amino acids. V gave up 7 bases and J gave up 0 bases, with 12 bases separating them. The CDR3 DNA reads as TGCAGCGCCTCGGGACACTTGAACACTGAAGCTTTCTTT. Its protein product is CSASGHLNTEAFF.

The chain has TRBV11-3 and TRBJ2-5, with D possibly being TRBD1 (5 bases). The CDR3 is 11 amino acids. Germline V gives CDR1 SGHNT, CDR2 YENEEA. V was cut by 5 bases and J by 4 bases, with 5 bases left in between. As DNA, the CDR3 is TGTGCCAGCAGCCAGGGAGAGACCCAGTACTTC. This codes for CASSQGETQYF.

The J gene is TRBJ1-5, the V gene TRBV7-2; 8 positions agree with TRBD1. This CDR3 contains 16 residues. With 1 base clipped from V and 4 bases from J, the junction kept 6 bases outside the gene matches. The germline CDR1 and CDR2 sequences are SGHTA and FQGNSA. CDR3 DNA: TGTGCCAGCAGCTTAGGGACAGGGAGGGGTAATCAGCCCCAGCATTTT. Translated, it gives CASSLGTGRGNQPQHF.

The rearrangement uses TRBV4-2 and TRBJ2-4, with a tentative D call TRBD2 (6 bases). Germline V gene lookup returns CDR1 LGHNA and CDR2 YNFKEQ. The CDR3 extends over 16 amino acids. V lost 0 bases to trimming and J lost 1 base, with 10 bases between them. As DNA, the CDR3 is TGTGCCAGCAGCCAAGAGGAGGGTTTGGCCAAAAACATTCAGTACTTC. It is translated as CASSQEEGLAKNIQYF.

The chain recombines TRBV11-3 with TRBJ2-6; possibly TRBD1 for D (6 bases). CDR1 and CDR2 (germline): SGHNT, YENEEA. Trimming left V 5 bases short and J 4 bases short, with 21 bases between. The CDR3 runs 18 residues. The DNA of the CDR3 is TGTGCCAGCAGCCAATGGGGATCGACGGGGACAGGGGCCAACGTCCTGACTTTC. Its translation is CASSQWGSTGTGANVLTF.

CDR3 residues: CAWSGDAEGYTF. The CDR3 nucleotides read TGTGCCTGGAGTGGAGACGCGGAGGGCTACACCTTC. This chain uses TRBV30 with TRBJ1-2; D uncertain. The CDR3 runs 12 residues. Germline loops: CDR1 GTSNPN, CDR2 SVGIG (reference sequence). V gave up 1 base and J gave up 8 bases, with 11 bases separating them.

The genes are TRBV11-2 and TRBJ1-2; no definite D call. CDR3 length: 15 residues. V gave up 5 bases and J gave up 7 bases, with 20 bases separating them. Per germline, CDR1 SGHAT and CDR2 FQNNGV. This chain's CDR3 is CASSPMSRSIGGYTF. The CDR3 DNA follows: TGTGCCAGCAGCCCTATGAGTAGAAGTATCGGTGGCTACACCTTC.

The chain has TRBV6-5 and TRBJ1-5, with D unclear. Trimming shortened V by 6 bases and J by 3 bases, and 12 bases separated the two germline ends. Germline CDR1 MNHEY, CDR2 SVGAGI. The CDR3 length is 14 residues. The CDR3 is CASRGSGINQPQHF. CDR3 bases: TGTGCCAGCAGAGGCTCGGGGATCAATCAGCCCCAGCATTTT.

The rearrangement uses TRBV11-2 and TRBJ2-7; 10 bases agree with TRBD2. The CDR3 is 16 amino acids. Germline CDR1 and CDR2: SGHAT and FQNNGV. Trimming cost V 0 bases and J 5 bases; bases outside gene matches: 7. This chain's CDR3 is CASSLDPQRGGHEQYF. For the CDR3, the DNA is TGTGCCAGCAGCTTAGACCCCCAGCGGGGGGGCCACGAGCAGTACTTC. Combining the CDR3 with reference TRBV11-2 and TRBJ2-7 gives the whole variable domain EAGVAQSPRYKIIEKRQSVAFWCNPISGHATLYWYQQILGQGPKLLIQFQNNGVVDDSQLPKDRFSAERLKGVDSTLKIQPAKLEDSAVYLCASSLDPQRGGHEQYFGPGTRLTVT.

This chain links TRBV28 with TRBJ1-6, with 8 bases fitting TRBD1. The V and J ends lost 2 bases and 8 bases, in that order; junction bases with no gene match: 2. This CDR3 is built from 14 residues. Germline-derived CDR1 and CDR2 are MDHEN and SYDVKM. Written as DNA, the CDR3 is TGTGCCAGCAGTTTACAGGGGGCTGATTCACCCCTCCACTTT. As protein: CASSLQGADSPLHF.

V is TRBV29-1 and J is TRBJ1-5, with 10 bases matching TRBD1. The CDR3 runs 14 residues. Germline V gene data show CDR1 as SQVTM and CDR2 as ANQGSEA. Trimming cost V 4 bases and J 6 bases; bases outside gene matches: 6. The CDR3 region is CSVATGGSFQPQHF. As DNA, the CDR3 is TGCAGCGTTGCGACAGGGGGCTCTTTTCAGCCCCAGCATTTT.

This clone was found once. V gene TRBV7-2 combines with J gene TRBJ1-5; D is undetermined. V lost 0 bases and J 6 bases, leaving 6 bases between the germline ends. Germline V gives CDR1 SGHTA, CDR2 FQGNSA. The CDR3 extends over 13 amino acids. The CDR3 DNA follows: TGTGCCAGCAGCTTAGCTCTCGGTCAGCCCCAGCATTTT. Translated: CASSLALGQPQHF.

V usage is TRBV7-2 and J usage is TRBJ2-5; 12 bases agree with TRBD1. CDR3 size: 16 residues. V lost 1 base to trimming and J lost 5 bases; unmatched junction nucleotides: 5. CDR1 SGHTA and CDR2 FQGNSA come from the germline V gene. Written as DNA, the CDR3 is TGTGCCAGCAGCTTAGGGGACAGGGGGCGCGGGGAGACCCAGTACTTC. This sequence encodes CASSLGDRGRGETQYF.

Concerning this clone itself: The junction does not match germline at one end; this may be a read error. The chain recombines TRBV28 with TRBJ2-7; 8 bases line up with TRBD1. The V gene's germline CDR1 is MDHEN and CDR2 SYDVKM. This CDR3 has 16 residues. The CDR3 here is CASGLSAGGSPYEQYF. Written as DNA, the CDR3 is TGTGCCAGCGGTTTATCAGCAGGGGGCTCCCCCTACGAGCAGTACTTC.

V and J are TRBV6-6 and TRBJ1-3, with D possibly matching TRBD1 (5 bases). V lost 0 bases, J lost 0 bases, and 9 bases lay in between. The CDR3 consists of 16 residues. CDR1 is MNHNY and CDR2 is SVGAGI in the germline V gene (reference sequence). The CDR3 DNA reads as TGTGCCAGCAGTTACTCGGGGCTTTTCTCTGGAAACACCATATATTTT. It specifies CASSYSGLFSGNTIYF.

The rearrangement links TRBV15 to TRBJ1-5; the D gene is possibly TRBD1 (6 bases). V shed 1 base and J shed 4 bases, with 14 bases lying between them. Germline CDR1 reads LNHNV; CDR2 reads YYDKDF (reference sequence). The CDR3 is made up of 16 amino acids. The CDR3 sequence: CATSRVTTGWNQPQHF. DNA for the CDR3: TGTGCCACCAGCAGAGTGACAACAGGGTGGAATCAGCCCCAGCATTTT. Using reference TRBV15 and TRBJ1-5 for the parts outside the CDR3, the full variable domain is DAMVIQNPRYQVTQFGKPVTLSCSQTLNHNVMYWYQQKSSQAPKLLFHYYDKDFNNEADTPDNFQSRRPNTSFCFLDIRSPGLGDTAMYLCATSRVTTGWNQPQHFGDGTRLSIL.

J is TRBJ1-1 and V is TRBV7-2, with no clear D. Germline V gene lookup returns CDR1 SGHTA and CDR2 FQGNSA. V dropped 2 bases and J dropped 0 bases, with 10 bases sitting between them. This CDR3 has 15 amino acids. CDR3 loop: CASSLMGSLNTEAFF. DNA of the CDR3: TGTGCCAGCAGCTTAATGGGGAGTTTGAACACTGAAGCTTTCTTT.

The chain joins TRBV7-2 to TRBJ2-1; the match to TRBD1 covers 10 bases. The CDR3 spans 16 residues. Germline lookup yields CDR1 SGHTA and CDR2 FQGNSA. The trim removed 4 bases at V and 8 bases at J, leaving 11 bases unmatched. The chain's CDR3 is CASSSGGTGVADEQFF. The CDR3 coding sequence is TGTGCCAGCAGCTCTGGGGGGACAGGGGTTGCCGATGAGCAGTTCTTC.

The chain uses TRBV11-3 and TRBJ2-1; 10 bases map to TRBD2. Trimming took 3 bases from V and 3 from J; bases not matched to a gene: 5. Germline CDR1 is SGHNT and CDR2 is YENEEA. This CDR3 has 16 residues. DNA of the CDR3: TGTGCCAGCAGCTTGACTACTAGCGGGGACTACAATGAGCAGTTCTTC. Protein: CASSLTTSGDYNEQFF.

V usage is TRBV27 and J usage is TRBJ1-4; D possibly corresponds to TRBD1 (5 bases). The V end lost 6 bases, the J end lost 7 bases, and 24 bases lay between the germline ends. This CDR3 comprises 17 residues. CDR1 is MNHEY and CDR2 is SMNVEV in the germline V gene (reference sequence). This CDR3 is CASSLTGLMAGFEKLFF. CDR3 DNA: TGTGCCAGCAGCTTGACGGGCCTGATGGCAGGGTTTGAAAAACTGTTTTTT. The complete variable domain, with remaining parts taken from reference TRBV27 and TRBJ1-4, reads EAQVTQNPRYLITVTGKKLTVTCSQNMNHEYMSWYRQDPGLGLRQIYYSMNVEVTDKGDVPEGYKVSRKEKRNFPLILESPSPNQTSLYFCASSLTGLMAGFEKLFFGSGTQLSVL.

This sequence joins TRBV13 and TRBJ2-3, with a weak D call TRBD2 (7 bases). From germline, CDR1 is PRHDT and CDR2 FYEKMQ (reference sequence). The CDR3 spans 16 residues. With 5 bases removed from V and 6 bases from J, the gap between germline ends came to 21 bases. Written as DNA, the CDR3 is TGTGCCAGCAGCCGATCGACGGGGGGCAGTCTGGATACGCAGTATTTT. This sequence encodes CASSRSTGGSLDTQYF.

V gene TRBV12-3 or TRBV12-4 combines with J gene TRBJ2-1; D possibly corresponds to TRBD1 (6 bases). The CDR3 extends over 12 amino acids. V was trimmed by 7 bases and J by 6 bases, leaving 10 bases between them. Here the CDR3 reads CASTLDSNEQFF. The CDR3 DNA follows: TGTGCCAGCACCCTGGACAGCAATGAGCAGTTCTTC.

This clone was seen a few times. The chain carries TRBV19 and TRBJ2-7, with 9 positions matching TRBD1. Germline lookup yields CDR1 LNHDA and CDR2 SQIVND (reference sequence). The CDR3 has 11 residues. Trimming took 10 bases from V and 10 from J; bases not matched to a gene: 8. CDR3: CATGQGQIQYF. The DNA for the CDR3 is TGTGCCACGGGACAGGGTCAAATCCAGTACTTC.